This T cell receptor (beta chain) is drawn from a study of identical twins. Whole-study findings and limits: For out-of-frame beta sequences, excess twin sharing was weaker.

The ends lost 6 bases at V and 1 base at J; junction bases unmatched: 5. Germline CDR1 is DFQATT and CDR2 is SNEGSKA (reference sequence). The CDR3 totals 14 residues. Template switching, a step in the protocol, added a universal primer site, and cDNA carried unique molecular identifiers. Each CDR3 protein is one row after TCRdb ran MiXCR on the 5' RACE reads. The table includes under 900,000 distinct CDR3 sequences, about 20% detected once. A note on this clonotype: Its antigen is unidentified.

The data also belong to a second study, concerning T cells expressing NK-cell markers. That study adds: Sequenced donors, eight in total, included seven who were HCMV-seropositive and one who was seronegative.

The TCR comes from a woman aged 18-35 years in good health. This chain uses TRBV20-1 with TRBJ2-1; TRBD2 agrees at 8 bases. Specimen: PBMCs. The CDR3 DNA reads as TGCAGTGCCGAGAGCGGGGGTTCCTACAATGAGCAGTTCTTC. Its protein product is CSAESGGSYNEQFF.